These T cell receptor beta chains were read from a single sample in a study of T cells in Graves' hyperthyroidism and ophthalmopathy. TCRdb re-analysed the multiplex PCR reads in MiXCR, keeping a single row per CDR3 protein. The sample records over 350,000 distinct CDR3 sequences, approximately 18% being singletons. The sample comprised blood. These receptors all come from a man between 18 and 29 years old with Graves' ophthalmopathy. Both conserved end residues are part of each CDR3. Each record gives: J gene, V gene, CDR3 protein.

J: TRBJ2-3; V: TRBV20-1; CDR3: CSASSGGRSTDTQYF
J: TRBJ2-7; V: TRBV19; CDR3: CASSTSRTGGDEQYF
J: TRBJ1-3; V: TRBV6-1; CDR3: CASTIGYSSGNTIYF
J: TRBJ2-5; V: TRBV19; CDR3: CASSAPGTSGGIKTQYF
J: TRBJ1-2; V: TRBV6-1; CDR3: CASSRDHYGYTF
J: TRBJ2-7; V: TRBV20-1; CDR3: CSAPRTNEYEQYF
J: TRBJ2-5; V: TRBV28; CDR3: CASSLAHWEVETQYF
J: TRBJ1-3; V: TRBV2; CDR3: CASRRDRDGNTIYF
J: TRBJ1-1; V: TRBV29-1; CDR3: CSGGRSRNTEAFF
J: TRBJ1-1; V: TRBV19; CDR3: CASSIEWVRVNTEAFF
J: TRBJ2-7; V: TRBV3-1; CDR3: CASSHGADSYEQYF
J: TRBJ1-1; V: TRBV12-3/TRBV12-4; CDR3: CASSSPGHGNTEAFF
J: TRBJ2-7; V: TRBV7-2; CDR3: CASSLGNLVGWGDEQYF
J: TRBJ2-7; V: TRBV20-1; CDR3: CSATSGTGGFYEQYF
J: TRBJ2-2; V: TRBV6-5; CDR3: CASSYEGRGTGELFF